This T cell receptor beta chain was observed in a study of glioma-infiltrating T cells after dendritic cell vaccination. The sample holds one count of this clone. The CDR3 extends over 14 amino acids. Germline lookup yields CDR1 SEHNR and CDR2 FQNEAQ (reference sequence). The V end lost 3 bases, the J end lost 3 bases, and 9 bases lay between the germline ends. The sample's time point: after dendritic cell vaccination, including at tumor progression/relapse. Selection required adequate fresh-frozen tumor tissue plus more than two years' survival data. Amplification used 60 V beta primers and 13 J beta primers. The repertoire was sequenced with immunoSEQ multiplex PCR; TCRdb's copy has only in-frame clones and lacks some. The sample consists of tens of thousands of clones, under 85% of them appearing once.

The chain is built from TRBV7-9 and TRBJ1-3; D is ambiguous. The material sequenced was blood, taken after dendritic cell vaccination. This sequence originates from a human donor with glioblastoma. DNA of the CDR3: TGTGCCAGCAGCTTGGTGGCGGATGGAAACACCATATATTTT. It is translated as CASSLVADGNTIYF.